The 31 T cell receptor beta chains reported below all come from one sample, sequenced in a study of memory CD4+ T cells and cytomegalovirus serostatus. Sequenced by immunoSEQ multiplex PCR; TCRdb stores in-frame clones only, minus some. The table shows tens of thousands of clones, with over 65% occurring only once. Single viable CD3+CD4+CD8-CD45RO+ cells were sorted as the memory CD4+ T cells. The sample consisted of memory CD4+ T cells from blood. The source of these receptors is an adult in good health and CMV-seropositive.

The V gene is TRBV6-4, the J gene TRBJ2-1; 8 bases fit TRBD2. CDR3 length equals 11 residues. Unmatched junction bases numbered 6, after V lost 10 bases and J lost 10 bases. CDR1 is MRHNA, CDR2 SNTAGT, per germline. CDR3 DNA: TGTGCCAACAGCCGGGGGGGCGAGCAGTTCTTC. Translating it yields CANSRGGEQFF.

This chain joins TRBV28 and TRBJ2-1; D remains unclear. This CDR3 region has 16 residues. Per germline, CDR1 MDHEN and CDR2 SYDVKM. The V and J ends lost 2 bases and 7 bases respectively, with 18 bases between them. This CDR3 reads CASSLGPGWRKNEQFF. The CDR3 DNA reads as TGTGCCAGCAGTTTAGGGCCCGGTTGGCGGAAAAATGAGCAGTTCTTC.

The CDR3 DNA reads as TGCGCCAGCAGCCAAGAAGCTAGGTGGGGGGAGCAGTACTTC. Translated: CASSQEARWGEQYF. The J gene is TRBJ2-7, the V gene TRBV4-3, with D possibly called TRBD1 or TRBD2 (5 bases each). Looked up from germline, CDR1 is LGHNA and CDR2 is YSLEER. Between the trimmed V and J ends, which lost 0 bases and 7 bases, there was a span of 13 bases. The CDR3 sequence is 14 residues long.

The CDR3 nucleotides are TGCGCCAGCAGCCAAGATCTTTCCCGCGGAGCCTCCTACAATGAGCAGTTCTTC. Encoded protein: CASSQDLSRGASYNEQFF. The chain recombines TRBV4-3 with TRBJ2-1; D not certain. CDR1 and CDR2 from the germline V gene are LGHNA and YSLEER. The CDR3 spans 18 residues. Between the trimmed V and J ends, which lost 0 bases and 0 bases, there was a span of 15 bases.

This clone is medium-sized (0.01 to 0.1%). CDR3 loop: CASTPGVGSTEAFF. Written as DNA, the CDR3 is TGTGCCAGTACCCCAGGAGTTGGGAGCACTGAAGCTTTCTTT. The chain has TRBV19 and TRBJ1-1; no clear D gene. Per the germline V gene, CDR1 is LNHDA and CDR2 is SQIVND (reference sequence). V was pared by 7 bases and J by 4 bases, with 16 bases between. CDR3 length equals 14 residues. Full variable domain (remainder filled in from reference TRBV19 and TRBJ1-1): DGGITQSPKYLFRKEGQNVTLSCEQNLNHDAMYWYRQDPGQGLRLIYYSQIVNDFQKGDIAEGYSVSREKKESFPLTVTSAQKNPTAFYLCASTPGVGSTEAFFGQGTRLTVV.

The count of this clone is one. The CDR3 DNA follows: TGTGCCAGCACCGGACAGGACTATGGCTACACCTTC. It encodes CASTGQDYGYTF. This rearrangement joins TRBV28 to TRBJ1-2; 7 nucleotides line up with TRBD1. Germline V lookup: CDR1 MDHEN, CDR2 SYDVKM. Trimming took 7 bases from V and 3 from J; bases not matched to a gene: 2. CDR3 length equals 12 residues.

The rearrangement uses TRBV7-9 and TRBJ1-5, with D unclear. CDR1 is SEHNR, CDR2 FQNEAQ, per germline (reference sequence). V was trimmed by 2 bases and J by 8 bases, leaving 10 bases between them. The CDR3 has 13 residues. The CDR3 sequence: CASSLLTGKPQHF. In DNA, the CDR3 is TGTGCCAGCAGCTTATTGACGGGAAAGCCCCAGCATTTT.

The V call is TRBV11-3, the J call TRBJ2-5; unclear D gene. The CDR3 has 15 amino acids. From germline, CDR1 is SGHNT and CDR2 YENEEA. V was pared by 2 bases and J by 2 bases, with 12 bases between. This CDR3 reads CASSLHPGEQETQYF. The CDR3 nucleotides read TGTGCCAGCAGCTTACACCCAGGAGAGCAAGAGACCCAGTACTTC.

The chain combines TRBV9 with TRBJ2-1; weak D call: TRBD1 (6 bases). This CDR3 comprises 18 residues. Between the trimmed V and J ends, which lost 3 bases and 11 bases, there was a span of 30 bases. Germline CDR1 is SGDLS and CDR2 is YYNGEE. The CDR3 reads CASSANPTGQVQAAKQFF. CDR3 DNA sequence: TGTGCCAGCAGCGCCAACCCGACAGGACAAGTCCAAGCGGCAAAGCAGTTCTTC.

The chain employs TRBV11-3 and TRBJ2-1, with 7 bases aligning to TRBD1. CDR3 length: 19 amino acids. Germline V lookup: CDR1 SGHNT, CDR2 YENEEA. V dropped 4 bases and J dropped 11; count of bases not matched to a gene: 26. CDR3 sequence: CASSSYSQGRAASGGKQFF. The DNA for the CDR3 is TGTGCCAGCAGCTCCTACAGTCAAGGACGGGCGGCCTCAGGGGGAAAGCAGTTCTTC. The full variable domain, completed using reference TRBV11-3 and TRBJ2-1, is EAGVVQSPRYKIIEKKQPVAFWCNPISGHNTLYWYLQNLGQGPELLIRYENEEAVDDSQLPKDRFSAERLKGVDSTLKIQPAELGDSAVYLCASSSYSQGRAASGGKQFFGPGTRLTVL.

The chain uses TRBV6-1 and TRBJ1-2; D is uncertain. The CDR3 spans 12 residues. Germline loops: CDR1 MNHNS, CDR2 SASEGT. V gave up 1 base and J gave up 8 bases, with 8 bases separating them. CDR3 in DNA: TGTGCCAGCAGTGAAGTTTCCAAGGGCTACACCTTC. Protein: CASSEVSKGYTF.

The chain recombines TRBV6-1 with TRBJ2-7; D not resolved. The CDR3 has 14 amino acids. Trimming removed 1 base from V and 4 bases from J, with 11 bases in between. The germline gives CDR1 MNHNS, CDR2 SASEGT. Here the CDR3 reads CASSEGGWRYEQYV. CDR3 DNA: TGTGCCAGCAGTGAAGGTGGCTGGAGATACGAGCAGTACGTC.

The V call is TRBV7-9, the J call TRBJ2-3; TRBD2 matches at 7 bases. Per the germline V gene, CDR1 is SEHNR and CDR2 is FQNEAQ (reference sequence). The V and J ends lost 5 bases and 2 bases, in that order; junction bases with no gene match: 10. The CDR3 length is 16 residues. The CDR3 here is CASSPGLAGDTDTQYF. The CDR3 nucleotides read TGTGCCAGCAGCCCGGGACTGGCGGGAGACACAGATACGCAGTATTTT.

This chain connects TRBV27 to TRBJ1-2; possible D gene TRBD1, 5 bases. This CDR3 comprises 11 residues. V lost 6 bases, J lost 7 bases, and 9 bases lay in between. Germline V gives CDR1 MNHEY, CDR2 SMNVEV (reference sequence). The CDR3 DNA follows: TGTGCCAGCAGCCCAGGGTTTGGCTACACCTTC. Translating it yields CASSPGFGYTF.

In nucleotides, the CDR3 is TGTGCCAGCTCACTTGGTCCGGTCGGTACCTCTAACTATGGCTACACCTTC. Translated, it gives CASSLGPVGTSNYGYTF. The chain joins TRBV18 to TRBJ1-2, with D hard to call. Germline values: CDR1 KGHSH, CDR2 LQKENI. V dropped 4 bases and J dropped 0 bases, with 18 bases sitting between them. The CDR3 totals 17 residues.

The rearrangement joins TRBV9 to TRBJ2-5, with D perhaps matching TRBD1 (6 bases). Germline CDR1 reads SGDLS; CDR2 reads YYNGEE. V was trimmed by 2 bases and J by 1 base, leaving 12 bases between them. The CDR3 has 15 residues. CDR3 loop: CASSVAGDPQETQYF. The CDR3 DNA sequence: TGTGCCAGCAGCGTGGCAGGGGACCCCCAAGAGACCCAGTACTTC. Filled out from reference TRBV9 and TRBJ2-5, the complete variable domain reads DSGVTQTPKHLITATGQRVTLRCSPRSGDLSVYWYQQSLDQGLQFLIQYYNGEERAKGNILERFSAQQFPDLHSELNLSSLELGDSALYFCASSVAGDPQETQYFGPGTRLLVL.

The genes are TRBV28 and TRBJ2-7; the match to TRBD2 covers 9 bases. V lost 5 bases to trimming and J lost 9 bases; unmatched junction nucleotides: 8. The CDR3 sequence is 13 residues long. Per the germline V gene, CDR1 is MDHEN and CDR2 is SYDVKM. CDR3: CASSSGGWRGQYF. The CDR3 nucleotides are TGTGCCAGCAGTAGCGGGGGGTGGAGAGGGCAGTACTTC.

This chain connects TRBV6-5 to TRBJ2-1; TRBD2 is a possible D gene (5 bases). Germline CDR1 is MNHEY and CDR2 is SVGAGI. CDR3 length: 13 amino acids. V was shortened by 4 bases and J by 9 bases, with 13 bases between the two germline ends. The CDR3 here is CASSSSSRGEQFF. In DNA, the CDR3 is TGTGCCAGCAGTTCGTCTAGCCGGGGTGAGCAGTTCTTC.

V is TRBV7-8 and J is TRBJ2-3, with 7 bases identical to TRBD2. CDR3 length: 16 amino acids. Germline V gene data show CDR1 as SGHVS and CDR2 as FQNEAQ. V gave up 1 base and J gave up 6 bases; unmatched junction bases: 10. This CDR3 is CASSLGNAGAVDTQYF. The CDR3 bases are TGTGCCAGCAGCTTAGGCAACGCGGGAGCGGTGGATACGCAGTATTTT.

The rearrangement uses TRBV27 and TRBJ2-7, with D possibly TRBD1 on 6 matching bases. Germline CDR1 and CDR2: MNHEY and SMNVEV (reference sequence). The CDR3 consists of 14 residues. The V gene lost 3 bases and the J gene lost 3 bases, with 12 bases spanning the gap. CDR3 nucleotides: TGTGCCAGCAGTTTTCAGGGGTCGAACTACGAGCAGTACTTC. Its translation is CASSFQGSNYEQYF.

The gene calls are TRBV7-9 and TRBJ1-1; weak D call: TRBD1 (6 bases). The CDR3 sequence is 11 residues long. Trimming pared 6 bases from V and 11 bases from J, leaving 13 bases between. Germline loops: CDR1 SEHNR, CDR2 FQNEAQ (reference sequence). For the CDR3, the DNA is TGTGCCAGCAGTACAGGGATTCGGGCTTTCTTT. Encoded protein: CASSTGIRAFF.

This chain connects TRBV5-6 to TRBJ2-7; the match to TRBD1 covers 8 bases. CDR1 and CDR2 (germline): SGHDT, YYEEEE. V gave up 4 bases and J gave up 6 bases; unmatched junction bases: 15. The CDR3 is 16 residues long. CDR3 loop: CASSKRTGFGGLEQYV. The CDR3 DNA reads TGTGCCAGCAGCAAAAGGACAGGGTTTGGGGGCCTCGAGCAGTACGTC.

V usage is TRBV14 and J usage is TRBJ2-3; TRBD2 agrees at 7 bases. V was clipped by 1 base and J by 9 bases; unmatched bases: 4. This CDR3 spans 13 amino acids. Germline values: CDR1 SGHDN, CDR2 FVKESK. The CDR3 region has the DNA TGTGCCAGCAGCCAAGGATTACTAGCGACGCAGTATTTT. Translated, it gives CASSQGLLATQYF.

The rearrangement links TRBV19 to TRBJ2-1, with D perhaps assigned TRBD1 or TRBD2 (5 bases each). V was pared by 7 bases and J by 4 bases, with 11 bases between. Germline V CDR1 and CDR2: LNHDA, SQIVND (reference sequence). The CDR3 covers 13 residues. The CDR3 coding sequence is TGTGCCAGTACCCTGAGGGGATACAATGAGCAGTTCTTC. It translates to CASTLRGYNEQFF.

The V gene is TRBV6-5, the J gene TRBJ1-3; possible D gene TRBD1, 5 bases. Germline CDR1 is MNHEY and CDR2 is SVGAGI. The CDR3 has 15 amino acids. Trimming took 6 bases from V and 0 from J, leaving 12 bases between them. CDR3 amino acids: CASREPGGSGNTIYF. The CDR3 DNA sequence: TGTGCCAGCAGGGAGCCCGGGGGCTCTGGAAACACCATATATTTT.

The chain combines TRBV4-3 with TRBJ2-1; D gene uncertain. This CDR3 region has 15 residues. Germline CDR1 LGHNA, CDR2 YSLEER. V was clipped by 0 bases and J by 5 bases, with 11 bases between them. The CDR3 bases are TGCGCCAGCAGCCAAGATCCGTCCCGGGACAATGAGCAGTTCTTC. This encodes CASSQDPSRDNEQFF.

The V call is TRBV10-1, the J call TRBJ2-6, with D perhaps TRBD1 (5 bases). The V gene's germline CDR1 is WNHNN and CDR2 SYGVQD (reference sequence). V was shortened by 8 bases and J by 8 bases, with 13 bases between the two germline ends. The CDR3 covers 13 residues. Written as DNA, the CDR3 is TGCGCCAGCGGAGATTCAGGGTCCAACGTCCTGACTTTC. Encoded protein: CASGDSGSNVLTF.

This chain links TRBV30 with TRBJ2-5; TRBD2 matches 8 bases. The CDR3 is made up of 14 amino acids. Trimming took 0 bases from V and 5 from J; bases not matched to a gene: 5. Germline CDR1 GTSNPN, CDR2 SVGIG (reference sequence). The CDR3 loop reads CAWSVGTRGETQYF. For the CDR3, the DNA is TGTGCCTGGAGTGTAGGGACTAGGGGCGAGACCCAGTACTTC.

The CDR3 here is CASSPGGTRVNEQFF. For the CDR3, the DNA is TGTGCCAGCAGCCCCGGGGGCACGAGGGTAAATGAGCAGTTCTTC. The chain joins TRBV5-4 to TRBJ2-1; D may match TRBD1 or TRBD2 (6 bases each). V was cut by 4 bases and J by 7 bases, with 18 bases left in between. The CDR3 loop spans 15 amino acids. Germline assignment: CDR1 SGHNT and CDR2 YYREEE (reference sequence).

This sequence joins TRBV7-6 and TRBJ2-7; D remains unclear. This CDR3 has 13 residues. Germline V gene sequence: CDR1 SGHVS, CDR2 FNYEAQ. V dropped 3 bases and J dropped 4 bases, with 10 bases sitting between them. The CDR3 here is CASSLSPSYEQYF. CDR3 coding DNA: TGTGCCAGCAGCTTGTCCCCATCATACGAGCAGTACTTC.

The rearrangement links TRBV4-1 to TRBJ1-5; TRBD1 matches 9 bases. The CDR3 is made up of 19 amino acids. CDR1 and CDR2 from the germline V gene are MGHRA and YSYEKL. V was pared by 0 bases and J by 6 bases, with 15 bases of the junction left unmatched. The CDR3 nucleotides are TGCGCCAGCAGCCAAGAGGGTTGGCTCCGGGACAGGGACTCTCAGCCCCAGCATTTT. Its protein is CASSQEGWLRDRDSQPQHF.